A single sample is the source of the 19 T cell receptor beta chains below, sequenced in a study of blood T cell repertoires in COVID-19. Data came from immunoSEQ multiplex PCR; TCRdb stores just in-frame clones and leaves some out. Among just under 95,000 clones, 80% were seen once, and the ten largest hold around 20%. Sequencing was carried out using peripheral blood. These receptors were collected from a human donor in a cohort sampled during active COVID-19.

The chain combines TRBV2 with TRBJ1-6; TRBD1 agrees at 11 bases. The CDR3 sequence is 14 residues long. Per the germline V gene, CDR1 is SNHLY and CDR2 is FYNNEI. The V segment lost 6 bases and the J segment 8 bases; nucleotides outside the gene matches: 3. The CDR3 loop reads CASRPGQGDSPLHF. The CDR3 nucleotides read TGTGCCAGCAGACCGGGACAGGGGGATTCACCCCTCCACTTT.

The genes are TRBV19 and TRBJ2-6; D may be TRBD2 (5 bases). The germline V and J ends were trimmed by 4 bases and 0 bases, with 13 bases remaining between them. Germline CDR1 is LNHDA and CDR2 is SQIVND (reference sequence). The CDR3 totals 17 residues. The CDR3 loop is CASSRGRGTSGANVLTF. The CDR3 DNA sequence: TGTGCCAGTAGTAGGGGTCGGGGTACCTCTGGGGCCAACGTCCTGACTTTC.

In this sample, this clone turned up a few times. The chain uses TRBV5-4 and TRBJ2-7; D may be TRBD1 (6 bases). Germline V gene data show CDR1 as SGHNT and CDR2 as YYREEE (reference sequence). Trimming removed 4 bases from V and 2 bases from J, with 16 bases in between. The CDR3 extends over 15 amino acids. CDR3 in amino acids: CASSTHTGTPYEQYF. For the CDR3, the DNA is TGTGCCAGCAGCACCCACACCGGGACACCCTACGAGCAGTACTTC.

The J gene is TRBJ1-5, the V gene TRBV30; maybe TRBD1 (5 bases). Germline V gene lookup returns CDR1 GTSNPN and CDR2 SVGIG (reference sequence). CDR3 size: 13 residues. Trimming pared 3 bases from V and 9 bases from J, leaving 15 bases between. The CDR3 sequence: CAWSTGSRWPQHF. The CDR3 bases are TGTGCCTGGAGCACAGGCTCCAGGTGGCCCCAGCATTTT.

The chain uses TRBV5-5 and TRBJ2-5, with 8 positions matching TRBD2. Germline loops: CDR1 SGHKS, CDR2 YYEKEE (reference sequence). This CDR3 spans 13 amino acids. With V trimmed by 2 bases and J by 5 bases, 2 bases remained unmatched. The CDR3, as DNA: TGTGCCAGCAGCTTCCCTAGCGGGGAGACCCAGTACTTC. Amino acids: CASSFPSGETQYF.

The genes are TRBV28 and TRBJ2-7; 7 bases line up with TRBD1. Germline CDR1 and CDR2: MDHEN and SYDVKM. This CDR3 has 15 residues. The ends lost 6 bases at V and 2 bases at J; junction bases unmatched: 10. As DNA, the CDR3 is TGTGCCAGCAGCAAAGGCTCGGGACAGACCTACGAGCAGTACTTC. Amino acid sequence: CASSKGSGQTYEQYF.

This chain connects TRBV10-3 to TRBJ1-2; D is unresolved. The CDR3 has 13 residues. Per germline, CDR1 ENHRY and CDR2 SYGVKD. V was cut by 3 bases and J by 6 bases, with 11 bases left in between. CDR3 sequence: CAISDRTSHGYTF. The CDR3 bases are TGTGCCATCAGTGATCGGACTTCGCATGGCTACACCTTC.

V gene TRBV4-1 combines with J gene TRBJ2-5, with 7 nucleotides matching TRBD2. The CDR3 runs 15 residues. V lost 2 bases to trimming and J lost 4 bases; unmatched junction nucleotides: 7. Germline V lookup: CDR1 MGHRA, CDR2 YSYEKL. As DNA, the CDR3 is TGCGCCAGCAGCCAACAATGGGGCGGGAGAGAGACCCAGTACTTC. Its translation: CASSQQWGGRETQYF.

The chain links TRBV6-6 to TRBJ2-7; TRBD2 agrees at 8 bases. The CDR3 consists of 15 residues. The V gene end was trimmed by 5 bases and the J gene end by 2 bases; junction bases not matched to a gene: 8. Germline V lookup: CDR1 MNHNY, CDR2 SVGAGI (reference sequence). The CDR3 coding sequence is TGTGCCAGCAGTCGATCGGGACTAGGTACCTACGAGCAGTACTTC. It yields the protein CASSRSGLGTYEQYF.

This clone has a single count. The J gene is TRBJ2-5, the V gene TRBV24-1; D possibly corresponds to TRBD1 (5 bases). Between the trimmed V and J ends, which lost 0 bases and 4 bases, there was a span of 8 bases. The CDR3 runs to 14 residues. Germline CDR1 and CDR2: KGHDR and SFDVKD. CDR3 sequence reads: CATSDLRQGETQYF. In DNA form, the CDR3 reads TGTGCCACCAGTGATTTGCGGCAGGGAGAGACCCAGTACTTC.

The V gene is TRBV4-1, the J gene TRBJ1-1; a weak D match, TRBD1 (5 bases). The CDR3 has 15 residues. Germline CDR1 reads MGHRA; CDR2 reads YSYEKL. The V and J ends lost 6 bases and 0 bases respectively, with 14 bases between them. The DNA for the CDR3 is TGCGCCAGCAGACCCCCGGGACTCATGAACACTGAAGCTTTCTTT. Translated, it gives CASRPPGLMNTEAFF.

The CDR3 DNA follows: TGTGCCAGCAGCCCCTCCCGGGACACCCTGCACGAGCAGTACTTC. It encodes CASSPSRDTLHEQYF. The V gene is TRBV7-2, the J gene TRBJ2-7; D is perhaps TRBD1 (6 bases). The ends were cut back, 5 bases at V and 5 bases at J, with 19 bases in the middle. Per germline, CDR1 SGHTA and CDR2 FQGNSA. CDR3 length: 15 amino acids.

CDR3 bases: TGTGCCTGCTGGACTAGCGGGAGTGGGACGTACAATGAGCAGTTCTTC. Residues: CACWTSGSGTYNEQFF. The chain links TRBV2 to TRBJ2-1; TRBD2 matches at 13 bases. J lost 4 bases, V lost 11 bases, and 11 bases had no gene match. The CDR3 totals 16 residues. CDR1 SNHLY and CDR2 FYNNEI come from the germline V gene.

This clone was counted only a few times. This rearrangement joins TRBV7-9 to TRBJ1-6, with D perhaps matching TRBD1 (5 bases). The CDR3 covers 14 residues. Trimming removed 1 base from V and 11 bases from J, with 12 bases in between. Germline V gene data show CDR1 as SEHNR and CDR2 as FQNEAQ (reference sequence). The CDR3 reads CASSLVRVSTPLHF. The CDR3 coding sequence is TGTGCCAGCAGCTTAGTCAGGGTAAGTACACCCCTCCACTTT. Combining the CDR3 with reference TRBV7-9 and TRBJ1-6 gives the whole variable domain DTGVSQNPRHKITKRGQNVTFRCDPISEHNRLYWYRQTLGQGPEFLTYFQNEAQLEKSRLLSDRFSAERPKGSFSTLEIQRTEQGDSAMYLCASSLVRVSTPLHFGNGTRLTVT.

This clone appeared a few times. CDR3 sequence (DNA): TGTGCCAGCAGCCAAGGCGGCGGCCTAACCTACGGCTACACCTTC. Protein product: CASSQGGGLTYGYTF. This rearrangement joins TRBV4-2 to TRBJ1-2; D gene unclear. Trimming removed 1 base at V and 8 bases at J, with 17 bases between. Germline V gene data show CDR1 as LGHNA and CDR2 as YNFKEQ. The length of the CDR3 is 15 residues.

The genes are TRBV12-3 or TRBV12-4 and TRBJ1-5; D gene ambiguous. This CDR3 has 13 amino acids. Between the trimmed V and J ends, which lost 9 bases and 2 bases, there was a span of 11 bases. CDR3 coding DNA: TGTGCCAGTCGCCTTGGAGGCAATCAGCCCCAGCATTTT. It yields the protein CASRLGGNQPQHF.

The gene calls are TRBV5-1 and TRBJ2-6, with TRBD1 identical over 9 bases. The trim removed 2 bases at V and 1 base at J, leaving 7 bases unmatched. Germline V gives CDR1 SGHRS, CDR2 YFSETQ. The CDR3 runs to 18 residues. CDR3 sequence reads: CASSFVQGQGSGANVLTF. The CDR3 coding sequence is TGCGCCAGCAGCTTCGTACAGGGACAGGGATCTGGGGCCAACGTCCTGACTTTC. The full variable domain, its missing parts supplied by reference TRBV5-1 and TRBJ2-6, is KAGVTQTPRYLIKTRGQQVTLSCSPISGHRSVSWYQQTPGQGLQFLFEYFSETQRNKGNFPGRFSGRQFSNSRSEMNVSTLELGDSALYLCASSFVQGQGSGANVLTFGAGSRLTVL.

The CDR3 nucleotides are TGCAGCGTTCGAAACCAGGGGGCGCTTAGCTATGGCTACACCTTC. Amino acid sequence: CSVRNQGALSYGYTF. This rearrangement joins TRBV29-1 to TRBJ1-2; 8 nucleotides line up with TRBD1. The CDR3 has 15 amino acids. Germline loops: CDR1 SQVTM, CDR2 ANQGSEA. Trimming took 5 bases from V and 4 from J; bases not matched to a gene: 12. The complete variable domain, with remaining parts taken from reference TRBV29-1 and TRBJ1-2, reads SAVISQKPSRDICQRGTSLTIQCQVDSQVTMMFWYRQQPGQSLTLIATANQGSEATYESGFVIDKFPISRPNLTFSTLTVSNMSPEDSSIYLCSVRNQGALSYGYTFGSGTRLTVV.

The rearrangement uses TRBV24-1 and TRBJ2-2; tentative D call: TRBD1 (6 bases). With 5 bases removed from V and 8 bases from J, the gap between germline ends came to 8 bases. The CDR3 is 12 residues long. CDR1 and CDR2 from the germline V gene are KGHDR and SFDVKD. CDR3 sequence reads: CATSGGPGELFF. CDR3 bases: TGTGCCACCAGTGGGGGGCCGGGGGAGCTGTTTTTT.